The 15 T cell receptor beta chains below come from one sample, sequenced in a study of blood T cell repertoires in COVID-19. Here immunoSEQ multiplex PCR was the method, and the copy in TCRdb shows in-frame clones only, minus some. The sample includes roughly 68,000 clones, around 90% of them seen just once. The sequencing sample was made of peripheral blood. These receptors originate from a man in his forties or fifties with COVID-19, enrolled during active disease.

The J gene is TRBJ2-1, the V gene TRBV18, with 12 bases that match TRBD2. Germline CDR1 KGHSH, CDR2 LQKENI. CDR3 length: 14 residues. The V and J ends lost 3 bases and 6 bases, in that order; junction bases with no gene match: 0. The CDR3: CASSPGLAGNEQFF. The CDR3 DNA follows: TGTGCCAGCTCACCGGGACTAGCGGGCAATGAGCAGTTCTTC.

V and J are TRBV23-1 and TRBJ2-1, with D possibly matching TRBD2 (6 bases). TRBV23-1 is placed among ORFs of uncertain function. Trimming cost V 4 bases and J 2 bases, with 9 bases left between them. This CDR3 region has 14 residues. The CDR3 protein is CASSRAGPYNEQFF. CDR3 bases: TGCGCCAGCAGTCGGGCGGGACCCTACAATGAGCAGTTCTTC.

This chain connects TRBV15 to TRBJ1-2; D is ambiguous. The CDR3 contains 13 residues. V lost 0 bases and J lost 5, with 7 bases in between. The germline CDR1 and CDR2 sequences are LNHNV and YYDKDF (reference sequence). The CDR3 nucleotides are TGTGCCACCAGCAGAGATTTTAATTATGGCTACACCTTC. It yields the protein CATSRDFNYGYTF.

This clone was detected only once. The chain uses TRBV25-1 and TRBJ1-2, with unresolved D. Deletions cut 3 bases from V and 8 bases from J, with 13 bases between. Germline CDR1 reads MGHDK; CDR2 reads SYGVNS. The CDR3 has 13 residues. The CDR3 bases are TGTGCCAGCAGTGAGGGCCTGGTCCAAGGCTACACCTTC. It specifies CASSEGLVQGYTF.

The chain has TRBV5-1 and TRBJ2-1; 9 bases map to TRBD2. The germline V gene has CDR1 SGHRS and CDR2 YFSETQ. V shed 4 bases and J 9 bases; nucleotides not matched to a gene: 5. This CDR3 has 13 amino acids. CDR3 region: CASSAGLAIEQFF. The CDR3 region has the DNA TGCGCCAGCAGCGCGGGACTAGCCATTGAGCAGTTCTTC.

The V and J genes are TRBV2 and TRBJ1-4, with D possibly TRBD1 on 5 matching bases. The CDR3 runs 15 residues. The V end lost 3 bases, the J end lost 5 bases, and 13 bases lay between the germline ends. The germline CDR1 and CDR2 sequences are SNHLY and FYNNEI. The CDR3 nucleotides are TGTGCCAGCAGTGAGGTCGCCAGGGTAAATGAAAAACTGTTTTTT. Protein product: CASSEVARVNEKLFF.

The V call is TRBV19, the J call TRBJ2-1, with D possibly being TRBD1 (5 bases). In germline, CDR1 is LNHDA, CDR2 SQIVND (reference sequence). The length of the CDR3 is 14 residues. V was clipped by 3 bases and J by 1 base, with 7 bases between them. The CDR3 region has the DNA TGTGCCAGTAGTATCCAGGGTTCCTACAATGAGCAGTTCTTC. This codes for CASSIQGSYNEQFF.

The V call is TRBV5-4, the J call TRBJ2-1; 8 positions match TRBD2. Germline V gene data show CDR1 as SGHNT and CDR2 as YYREEE (reference sequence). The CDR3 totals 13 residues. V trimming: 7 bases; J trimming: 5 bases; junction bases outside the gene matches: 5. The CDR3 spells CASAQLADNEQFF. The CDR3, as DNA: TGTGCCAGCGCTCAACTAGCGGACAATGAGCAGTTCTTC.

This chain links TRBV5-1 with TRBJ2-3; possible D gene TRBD2, 6 bases. This CDR3 is built from 16 residues. V was pared by 4 bases and J by 4 bases, with 19 bases between. Germline V lookup: CDR1 SGHRS, CDR2 YFSETQ. This CDR3 reads CASSRGRGLRSDTQYF. The CDR3 DNA reads TGCGCCAGCAGCCGCGGTAGAGGACTAAGGTCAGATACGCAGTATTTT.

In its sample, this clone was seen a few times. This chain links TRBV15 with TRBJ1-1; 8 bases fit TRBD1. Germline values: CDR1 LNHNV, CDR2 YYDKDF (reference sequence). V shed 3 bases, J shed 11 bases, and the junction held 8 bases outside the gene matches. The CDR3 covers 13 residues. CDR3 in amino acids: CATSRKGQDRAFF. CDR3 DNA: TGTGCCACCAGCAGGAAGGGACAGGATCGGGCTTTCTTT.

This chain uses TRBV6-6 with TRBJ2-2; 10 bases agree with TRBD1. Germline loops: CDR1 MNHNY, CDR2 SVGAGI (reference sequence). Germline trimming cut 6 bases from V and 5 bases from J; bases unmatched to any gene: 6. The CDR3 spans 15 residues. CDR3 sequence reads: CASRRQGAETGELFF. CDR3 in DNA: TGTGCCAGCAGACGACAGGGGGCAGAAACCGGGGAGCTGTTTTTT.

This rearrangement joins TRBV5-6 to TRBJ1-2, with TRBD1 matching over 8 bases. This CDR3 is 13 amino acids long. V trimming: 4 bases; J trimming: 14 bases; junction bases outside the gene matches: 13. From germline, CDR1 is SGHDT and CDR2 YYEEEE. The chain's CDR3 is CASSAEQGGRKTF. CDR3 nucleotide sequence: TGTGCCAGCAGCGCCGAACAGGGGGGGCGAAAAACCTTC.

This sequence joins TRBV2 and TRBJ1-1, with a tentative D call TRBD1 (5 bases). This CDR3 spans 12 amino acids. Looked up from germline, CDR1 is SNHLY and CDR2 is FYNNEI. V was cut by 7 bases and J by 10 bases, with 16 bases left in between. CDR3 region: CASTEGATGAFF. CDR3 nucleotide sequence: TGTGCCAGCACCGAAGGGGCTACGGGAGCTTTCTTT.

This chain joins TRBV10-2 and TRBJ2-5; TRBD2 agrees at 11 bases. This CDR3 has 14 residues. With 6 bases clipped from V and 5 bases from J, the junction kept 5 bases outside the gene matches. From germline, CDR1 is WSHSY and CDR2 SAAADI. The CDR3 loop is CASRSRTSGETQYF. DNA for the CDR3: TGCGCCAGCAGATCCCGGACTAGCGGGGAGACCCAGTACTTC.

This chain uses TRBV4-1 with TRBJ1-4; D is possibly TRBD1 (5 bases). The CDR3 extends over 16 amino acids. Per germline, CDR1 MGHRA and CDR2 YSYEKL. V lost 1 base, J lost 7 bases, and 16 bases lay in between. For the CDR3, the DNA is TGCGCCAGCAGCCAAGTGATCCGGGGGAGGAGTGAAAAACTGTTTTTT. Residues: CASSQVIRGRSEKLFF.